This T cell receptor beta chain was recorded in a study of T cell clonotyping in hematopoietic cell transplantation. Study information: Recipients' pretransplant samples followed cytoreduction.

Profiled with immunoSEQ multiplex PCR; TCRdb holds only in-frame clones, not every one. The sample gives some 18,000 clones, roughly 83% of which show up once; approximately 8.4% is in the top ten. Time point meaning: recipient sample about 28 days before transplant, after cytoreduction. Recipient blood drawn about 28 days pretransplant and days 30, 100, 180 after. In regard to this clone: Its target is unknown.

General observations from the study: Recipient TCR diversity dropped after transplant; expanded clonotypes rose from day 30 to 180.

Per the germline V gene, CDR1 is SGHKS and CDR2 is YYEKEE (reference sequence). The CDR3 totals 13 residues. V lost 2 bases to trimming and J lost 5 bases, with 10 bases between them. The input for sequencing was peripheral blood mononuclear cells, taken before stem cell transplant. The chain is built from TRBV5-5 and TRBJ1-1; maybe TRBD1 (5 bases). This TCR came from a man aged 45-65 years with acute myeloid leukemia. Some clones in this sample may be carry-over from other donors' samples. The CDR3 DNA reads TGTGCCAGCAGCTTACAGGCCCTTACTGAAGCTTTCTTT. The encoded protein is CASSLQALTEAFF. Using reference TRBV5-5 and TRBJ1-1 for the parts outside the CDR3, the full variable domain is DAGVTQSPTHLIKTRGQQVTLRCSPISGHKSVSWYQQVLGQGPQFIFQYYEKEERGRGNFPDRFSARQFPNYSSELNVNALLLGDSALYLCASSLQALTEAFFGQGTRLTVV.